The clone carrying this TCR beta chain was seen only a few times. The data belong to a study of blood T cell repertoires in COVID-19. Study background: Sources were T cells, B-cell-depleted T cells, or PBMCs; the material itself was cDNA or gDNA.

TCRdb's copy holds only in-frame clones and misses some; the assay was immunoSEQ multiplex PCR. The data hold about 440,000 clones, with 75% to 90% observed a single time. This CDR3 is built from 14 residues. V lost 4 bases to trimming and J lost 6 bases; unmatched junction nucleotides: 9. Germline values: CDR1 SQVTM, CDR2 ANQGSEA. The sample taken for sequencing was peripheral blood. The TCR originated in a woman in her twenties or thirties with acute or convalescent COVID-19. The chain combines TRBV29-1 with TRBJ2-1; 7 bases align to TRBD1. In DNA, the CDR3 is TGCAGCGTTGTTTCCGGGACAGCCTCCAATGAGCAGTTCTTC. Translating it yields CSVVSGTASNEQFF.